This entry lists 32 T cell receptor beta chains sequenced from one sample in a study of T-cell memory formation after mild COVID-19. TCRdb ran MiXCR on the 5' RACE reads and lists one entry per CDR3 protein. Of about 300,000 distinct CDR3 sequences in the sample, 19% are singletons; the top ten hold under 25%. The sample was PBMCs or a T cell subset sorted from them (not recorded which). These receptor sequences come from a man aged 18 to 29 who had mild COVID-19 (a few samples of this study predate the infection). Cell type and time point are not known.

This clonotype was counted only a few times. J is TRBJ2-3 and V is TRBV11-2; D uncertain. V dropped 3 bases and J dropped 6 bases, with 10 bases sitting between them. The CDR3 runs to 13 residues. CDR1 is SGHAT, CDR2 FQNNGV, per germline. CDR3 DNA sequence: TGTGCCAGCAGCTTTATGCCCTCTGATACGCAGTATTTT. Its translation: CASSFMPSDTQYF.

This clonotype was seen only a few times. The chain has TRBV20-1 and TRBJ2-1, with 9 bases lining up with TRBD2. V lost 4 bases, J lost 2 bases, and 3 bases stayed unmatched. Per germline, CDR1 DFQATT and CDR2 SNEGSKA (reference sequence). CDR3 length: 14 amino acids. Here the CDR3 DNA reads TGCAGTGCTAACGAGCGGGGGGCCTACAATGAGCAGTTCTTC. As protein: CSANERGAYNEQFF.

The sample holds a few counts of this clonotype. V usage is TRBV6-6 and J usage is TRBJ1-6, with 7 bases identical to TRBD1. Per germline, CDR1 MNHNY and CDR2 SVGAGI (reference sequence). The trim removed 6 bases at V and 13 bases at J, leaving 15 bases unmatched. This CDR3 comprises 15 residues. As DNA, the CDR3 is TGTGCCAGCAGGTCACCGGGACAGAATTTATTTCCCCTCCACTTT. Residues: CASRSPGQNLFPLHF.

This clonotype was observed once. Here the CDR3 reads CASSSSGQGDSPLHF. For the CDR3, the DNA is TGTGCCAGCAGCTCGTCTGGACAGGGGGATTCACCCCTCCACTTT. The J gene is TRBJ1-6, the V gene TRBV5-6; the match to TRBD1 covers 10 bases. The V and J ends lost 3 bases and 8 bases, in that order; junction bases with no gene match: 5. The CDR3 sequence is 15 residues long. Germline-derived CDR1 and CDR2 are SGHDT and YYEEEE.

The chain links TRBV27 to TRBJ1-6, with D perhaps matching TRBD1 (6 bases). The CDR3 is 13 residues long. The V gene lost 10 bases and the J gene lost 10 bases, with 17 bases spanning the gap. The germline V gene has CDR1 MNHEY and CDR2 SMNVEV (reference sequence). CDR3: CATSTWGQSPLHF. CDR3 coding DNA: TGTGCCACCTCAACATGGGGGCAGTCACCCCTCCACTTT.

This clonotype was observed a handful of times. V usage is TRBV12-3 or TRBV12-4 and J usage is TRBJ2-1; tentative D call: TRBD2 (7 bases). The CDR3 runs to 11 residues. Trimming took 4 bases from V and 13 from J, leaving 11 bases between them. Written as DNA, the CDR3 is TGTGCCAGCAGTTGGGGGGGGGCCCAGTTCTTC. This sequence encodes CASSWGGAQFF.

V gene TRBV30 combines with J gene TRBJ2-5; a weak D match, TRBD2 (5 bases). V lost 2 bases, J lost 0 bases, and 7 bases lay in between. This CDR3 comprises 13 residues. The germline gives CDR1 GTSNPN, CDR2 SVGIG (reference sequence). CDR3 amino acids: CAWSRGNQETQYF. For the CDR3, the DNA is TGTGCCTGGAGTCGAGGGAACCAAGAGACCCAGTACTTC.

This clonotype was seen ten or more times. V gene TRBV2 combines with J gene TRBJ2-2; TRBD2 might be the D (5 bases). The CDR3 totals 13 residues. The germline V gene encodes CDR1 SNHLY and CDR2 FYNNEI. The germline V and J ends were trimmed by 6 bases and 3 bases, with 8 bases remaining between them. The CDR3 is CASSLDYTGELFF. The CDR3, as DNA: TGTGCCAGCAGCCTGGACTACACCGGGGAGCTGTTTTTT.

The chain uses TRBV29-1 and TRBJ1-2; TRBD1 aligns across 8 bases. The CDR3 is made up of 19 amino acids. CDR1 and CDR2 from the germline V gene are SQVTM and ANQGSEA. With V trimmed by 7 bases and J by 3 bases, 25 bases remained unmatched. Written as DNA, the CDR3 is TGCAGCGCCCGGTTGGCCGAGGGGGGTAGTAAGGACAGGGACTATGGCTACACCTTC. It is translated as CSARLAEGGSKDRDYGYTF.

This clonotype was seen more than once but under ten times. The chain combines TRBV2 with TRBJ1-2; D possibly corresponds to TRBD1 (5 bases). This CDR3 comprises 12 residues. V lost 4 bases to trimming and J lost 6 bases, with 9 bases between them. The germline CDR1 and CDR2 sequences are SNHLY and FYNNEI. CDR3 region: CASSVDRNGYTF. CDR3 coding DNA: TGTGCCAGCAGTGTTGACAGAAATGGCTACACCTTC.

In its sample, this clonotype was seen a few times. The V gene is TRBV11-2, the J gene TRBJ2-1, with 8 bases lining up with TRBD1. CDR1 is SGHAT and CDR2 is FQNNGV in the germline V gene. The CDR3 consists of 14 residues. After removal of 3 bases from V and 15 bases from J, the junction contained 13 bases not matched to a gene. Here the CDR3 DNA reads TGTGCCAGCAGCTTTCGGACAGGGTGGGGGAGAGGGTTCTTC. This sequence encodes CASSFRTGWGRGFF.

The CDR3 DNA sequence: TGTGCCAGCAGTTTGGCGGTGATGACCCAAGGTGGACCCCGAAACACCATATATTTT. Residues: CASSLAVMTQGGPRNTIYF. The chain joins TRBV28 to TRBJ1-3; no definite D call. V dropped 3 bases and J dropped 5 bases, with 26 bases sitting between them. This CDR3 spans 19 amino acids. The germline CDR1 and CDR2 sequences are MDHEN and SYDVKM.

Only a few counts were recorded for this clonotype. The J gene is TRBJ1-1, the V gene TRBV6-6; D call uncertain. The CDR3 runs to 11 residues. Trimming removed 0 bases from V and 8 bases from J, with 4 bases in between. The germline gives CDR1 MNHNY, CDR2 SVGAGI (reference sequence). In nucleotides, the CDR3 is TGTGCCAGCAGTTACTCGAGGGAAGCTTTCTTT. Translated: CASSYSREAFF.

Only a few counts were recorded for this clonotype. J is TRBJ2-7 and V is TRBV20-1; 9 bases are a match to TRBD1. CDR1 and CDR2 (germline): DFQATT, SNEGSKA (reference sequence). This CDR3 has 15 amino acids. Losses at the gene ends were 3 bases for V and 3 bases for J; bases not matched to a gene: 9. CDR3: CSARPPGQGYYEQYV. DNA for the CDR3: TGCAGTGCTAGGCCCCCGGGACAGGGCTACTACGAGCAGTACGTC.

This clonotype was recorded at least ten times. The chain is built from TRBV6-2 or TRBV6-3 and TRBJ2-7; TRBD1 aligns across 9 bases. Germline V gene data show CDR1 as MNHEY and CDR2 as SVGEGT. V dropped 0 bases and J dropped 3; count of bases not matched to a gene: 0. The CDR3 is 14 amino acids. Here the CDR3 DNA reads TGTGCCAGCAGTTACTCGACAGGGGGCTACGAGCAGTACTTC. Amino acids: CASSYSTGGYEQYF.

In this sample, this clonotype turned up a few times. The CDR3 region has the DNA TGTGCCAGCGGGGCCCCAGGGCGGGGGGAGACCCAGTACTTC. Translated: CASGAPGRGETQYF. The chain combines TRBV9 with TRBJ2-5; 7 nucleotides line up with TRBD2. CDR3 length: 14 residues. The germline gives CDR1 SGDLS, CDR2 YYNGEE. V shed 7 bases, J shed 5 bases, and the junction held 11 bases outside the gene matches.

This rearrangement joins TRBV7-6 to TRBJ1-5, with 10 bases fitting TRBD1. The germline gives CDR1 SGHVS, CDR2 FNYEAQ. The CDR3 runs to 15 residues. Trimming cost V 5 bases and J 4 bases; bases outside gene matches: 5. The CDR3 reads CASSEGQGRNQPQHF. The CDR3 DNA is TGTGCCAGCAGCGAGGGACAGGGGCGAAATCAGCCCCAGCATTTT.

This clonotype has only a few counts. The chain uses TRBV7-9 and TRBJ2-5, with TRBD1 matching over 9 bases. The CDR3 extends over 16 amino acids. Germline V gene sequence: CDR1 SEHNR, CDR2 FQNEAQ (reference sequence). With 5 bases clipped from V and 4 bases from J, the junction kept 11 bases outside the gene matches. The CDR3 DNA sequence: TGTGCCAGCAGCCCCGGTAGACAGGGGGACGGAGAGACCCAGTACTTC. As protein: CASSPGRQGDGETQYF.

This clonotype appeared a few times. The V and J genes are TRBV12-3 or TRBV12-4 and TRBJ2-7; TRBD2 matches 7 bases. The CDR3 runs to 14 residues. J lost 4 bases, V lost 3 bases, and 6 bases had no gene match. CDR3 sequence: CASSFAGVDYEQYV. Written as DNA, the CDR3 is TGTGCCAGCAGTTTTGCGGGGGTTGATTACGAGCAGTACGTC.

The CDR3 nucleotides are TGTGCCACCAGTGACTTGATTCTAGCGGGGGACACCGGGGAGCTGTTTTTT. It codes for CATSDLILAGDTGELFF. J is TRBJ2-2 and V is TRBV24-1; 10 bases are a match to TRBD2. CDR1 is KGHDR and CDR2 is SFDVKD in the germline V gene. V was clipped by 4 bases and J by 3 bases; unmatched bases: 7. This CDR3 region has 17 residues.

The chain combines TRBV3-1 with TRBJ2-1; weak D call: TRBD2 (6 bases). The CDR3 runs 13 residues. CDR1 is LGHDT and CDR2 is YNNKEL in the germline V gene (reference sequence). Trimming took off 4 bases at V and 9 bases at J, with 13 bases between the two ends. The CDR3 DNA reads TGTGCCAGCAGCCTCCAGGGAGGCATTGAGCAGTTCTTC. Residues: CASSLQGGIEQFF.

This sequence joins TRBV5-1 and TRBJ2-3; a possible D gene is TRBD2 (6 bases). This CDR3 is 16 amino acids long. From germline, CDR1 is SGHRS and CDR2 YFSETQ. Trimming removed 4 bases at V and 5 bases at J, with 20 bases between. The CDR3 DNA follows: TGCGCCAGCAGCCCCCCCCGGGACTGGGGCAGAGATACGCAGTATTTT. Amino acid sequence: CASSPPRDWGRDTQYF.

This clonotype was counted a few times. This chain uses TRBV4-1 with TRBJ2-6, with D tentatively TRBD1 (6 bases). This CDR3 comprises 17 residues. The V end lost 1 base, the J end lost 1 base, and 11 bases lay between the germline ends. Per germline, CDR1 MGHRA and CDR2 YSYEKL. CDR3 in amino acids: CASSQGSTGSGANVLTF. Written as DNA, the CDR3 is TGCGCCAGCAGCCAAGGTTCCACAGGGTCTGGGGCCAACGTCCTGACTTTC.

This clonotype was counted between two and nine times. CDR3 DNA sequence: TGCGCCAGCATGGAGCCTCTCGGGACCCAGTACTTC. Translated: CASMEPLGTQYF. This rearrangement joins TRBV5-1 to TRBJ2-5, with unresolved D. V gave up 6 bases and J gave up 7 bases, with 13 bases separating them. The V gene's germline CDR1 is SGHRS and CDR2 YFSETQ. The CDR3 is made up of 12 amino acids. Variable domain in full (rest from reference TRBV5-1 and TRBJ2-5): KAGVTQTPRYLIKTRGQQVTLSCSPISGHRSVSWYQQTPGQGLQFLFEYFSETQRNKGNFPGRFSGRQFSNSRSEMNVSTLELGDSALYLCASMEPLGTQYFGPGTRLLVL.

This chain uses TRBV5-1 with TRBJ2-3; tentative D call: TRBD1 (6 bases). Germline V gene sequence: CDR1 SGHRS, CDR2 YFSETQ. The CDR3 consists of 17 residues. The V end lost 1 base, the J end lost 2 bases, and 17 bases lay between the germline ends. The CDR3 DNA reads TGCGCCAGCAGCTTGAGCCGGGACACCCTGCTCACAGATACGCAGTATTTT. Translation: CASSLSRDTLLTDTQYF.

This chain connects TRBV10-3 to TRBJ2-1; 9 bases line up with TRBD1. The CDR3 has 14 amino acids. Germline V gene sequence: CDR1 ENHRY, CDR2 SYGVKD. With 6 bases clipped from V and 7 bases from J, the junction kept 7 bases outside the gene matches. CDR3 sequence (DNA): TGTGCCATCAGCGACGCGGGACAGGGAAATGAGCAGTTCTTC. Translated: CAISDAGQGNEQFF.

CDR3 in amino acids: CASSQALGFVSYGYTF. In DNA, the CDR3 is TGCGCCAGCAGCCAAGCGTTAGGGTTTGTTAGCTATGGCTACACCTTC. The J gene is TRBJ1-2, the V gene TRBV4-1; D gene ambiguous. The CDR3 has 16 residues. CDR1 is MGHRA, CDR2 YSYEKL, per germline. Trimming stripped 1 base from V and 4 bases from J, with 16 bases between.

This clonotype was detected only a few times. This chain links TRBV29-1 with TRBJ2-7; perhaps D is TRBD1 or TRBD2 (5 bases each). Germline loops: CDR1 SQVTM, CDR2 ANQGSEA. The CDR3 extends over 13 amino acids. Trimming removed 6 bases at V and 7 bases at J, with 19 bases between. CDR3 sequence: CSVATGLYGEQYF. For the CDR3, the DNA is TGCAGCGTCGCGACGGGGCTATATGGGGAGCAGTACTTC.

The chain employs TRBV7-9 and TRBJ2-3; D is uncertain. The CDR3 totals 14 residues. The germline gives CDR1 SEHNR, CDR2 FQNEAQ (reference sequence). V was clipped by 5 bases and J by 4 bases, with 13 bases between them. The DNA of the CDR3 is TGTGCCAGCAGCCCAAAGGCGGCAGCAGATACGCAGTATTTT. Protein product: CASSPKAAADTQYF.

At least ten counts were recorded for this clonotype. The CDR3 coding sequence is TGCGCCAGCAGCCCCCGGTCCAACACTGAAGCTTTCTTT. The encoded protein is CASSPRSNTEAFF. V gene TRBV5-1 combines with J gene TRBJ1-1, with no clear D. The CDR3 is 13 residues long. Deletions cut 4 bases from V and 2 bases from J, with 9 bases between. Germline lookup yields CDR1 SGHRS and CDR2 YFSETQ.

The chain is built from TRBV6-6 and TRBJ2-1; D not resolved. V lost 2 bases, J lost 7 bases, and 6 bases lay in between. This CDR3 comprises 12 residues. Germline V lookup: CDR1 MNHNY, CDR2 SVGAGI (reference sequence). In DNA form, the CDR3 reads TGTGCCAGCAGTTACGTGTCGAATGAGCAGTTCTTC. Its protein is CASSYVSNEQFF.

The CDR3 loop reads CASSQGGGYTDTQYF. The CDR3 DNA follows: TGCGCCAGCAGCCAAGGGGGGGGTTATACAGATACGCAGTATTTT. The chain links TRBV4-3 to TRBJ2-3; TRBD2 aligns across 7 bases. V lost 1 base, J lost 3 bases, and 4 bases stayed unmatched. The germline V gene encodes CDR1 LGHNA and CDR2 YSLEER. The CDR3 runs to 15 residues.